The clone carrying this TCR beta chain has ten or more counts. This sample was taken from a study of human T cells and chemical hapten exposure. Study background: On approximately 2 cm by approximately 2 cm of upper inner arm skin, sensitization was performed with 2% DPC.

The germline V and J ends were trimmed by 4 bases and 1 base, with 8 bases remaining between them. There are 13 residues in the CDR3. From germline, CDR1 is DFQATT and CDR2 SNEGSKA (reference sequence). Specified time point: patch test 1, 2 weeks after DPC sensitization. Specified treatment: therapeutic diphenylcyclopropenone sensitization with weekly scalp DPC. TCRdb itself ran the RACE reads through MiXCR, one entry per CDR3 protein. The sample holds around 160,000 distinct CDR3 sequences, about 14% seen once. The input for sequencing was whole blood, taken in connection with sensitization to the hapten diphenylcyclopropenone (DPC). V is TRBV20-1 and J is TRBJ1-5, with D possibly matching TRBD1 (5 bases). This sequence originates from a woman between 25 and 40 years old with alopecia areata. Some clones in this sample may be carry-over from other donors' samples. The CDR3 DNA reads as TGCAGTGCTACCGGGGCAAGCAATCAGCCCCAGCATTTT. It codes for CSATGASNQPQHF.